Presented here are 14 T cell receptor beta chains from one specimen sequenced in a study of identical twins. Via MiXCR, TCRdb re-called the 5' RACE reads, giving one row per CDR3 protein. This sample has 1.5 million to 2 million distinct CDR3 sequences; less than 40% occur once, and the top ten carry around 0.3%. Sequenced sample: cord blood. The source of these receptors is a newborn girl in good health.

The V and J genes are TRBV5-1 and TRBJ2-7; 10 nucleotides align to TRBD2. The end of the DNA is better explained by TRBJ2-5, so the J call may be wrong. Germline CDR1 is SGHRS and CDR2 is YFSETQ. This CDR3 region has 14 residues. The CDR3 here is CASSWGTSEETQYF. The CDR3 DNA sequence: TGCGCCAGCAGCTGGGGGACTAGCGAGGAGACCCAGTACTTC.

The chain employs TRBV12-3 or TRBV12-4 and TRBJ2-7; 8 nucleotides line up with TRBD1. Unmatched junction bases numbered 9, after V lost 5 bases and J lost 3 bases. This CDR3 comprises 15 residues. The CDR3 reads CASSPQDRVIYEQYF. As DNA, the CDR3 is TGTGCCAGCAGTCCGCAGGACAGGGTAATCTACGAGCAGTACTTC.

CDR3 sequence reads: CASSITRGLAGGSSYNEQFF. The DNA for the CDR3 is TGTGCCAGCAGCATCACCAGGGGACTAGCGGGAGGGAGCTCCTACAATGAGCAGTTCTTC. The rearrangement links TRBV11-2 to TRBJ2-1; 16 nucleotides line up with TRBD2. The V segment lost 5 bases and the J segment 0 bases; nucleotides outside the gene matches: 10. Germline V gene data show CDR1 as SGHAT and CDR2 as FQNNGV. The CDR3 is 20 residues long.

This clonotype was picked up a small number of times. J is TRBJ2-7 and V is TRBV3-1; TRBD2 matches 7 bases. J lost 2 bases, V lost 1 base, and 5 bases had no gene match. Germline CDR1 and CDR2: LGHDT and YNNKEL (reference sequence). CDR3 length: 15 residues. Here the CDR3 DNA reads TGTGCCAGCAGCCAAGCCGGGGGGACCGCCTACGAGCAGTACTTC. It is translated as CASSQAGGTAYEQYF.

The rearrangement links TRBV19 to TRBJ2-2; either TRBD1 or TRBD2 may supply D (5 bases each). Trimming cost V 6 bases and J 0 bases, with 14 bases left between them. The CDR3 is 16 residues long. CDR1 and CDR2 (germline): LNHDA, SQIVND (reference sequence). The CDR3 sequence is CASRPSGAANTGELFF. CDR3 coding DNA: TGTGCCAGTAGGCCTTCCGGGGCGGCGAACACCGGGGAGCTGTTTTTT.

This clonotype was seen a few times. In nucleotides, the CDR3 is TGTGCCAGCAGTTACGGGCCCGGGGGAAGGCTACGGGAGCAGTACTTC. It specifies CASSYGPGGRLREQYF. The chain links TRBV6-5 to TRBJ2-5; perhaps TRBD2 as D (6 bases). The CDR3 has 16 residues. Looked up from germline, CDR1 is MNHEY and CDR2 is SVGAGI. Between the trimmed V and J ends, which lost 2 bases and 11 bases, there was a span of 24 bases.

This clonotype was observed a few times. The CDR3 DNA reads as TGTGCCAGCAGCCCTCCAACAGGGGGCGCAGAGAAAAATGAAAAACTGTTTTTT. Its translation is CASSPPTGGAEKNEKLFF. The chain links TRBV9 to TRBJ1-4; 9 bases fit TRBD1. V lost 4 bases, J lost 5 bases, and 15 bases stayed unmatched. Germline CDR1 SGDLS, CDR2 YYNGEE. The CDR3 is 18 residues long.

There are a few counts of this clonotype. The chain joins TRBV29-1 to TRBJ1-2, with 9 bases lining up with TRBD1. CDR1 and CDR2 from the germline V gene are SQVTM and ANQGSEA. With 3 bases clipped from V and 5 bases from J, the junction kept 13 bases outside the gene matches. This CDR3 has 16 amino acids. The CDR3 DNA sequence: TGCAGCGTTGACTTAACAGGGGGCCGGGGCTTGTATGGCTACACCTTC. Translating gives CSVDLTGGRGLYGYTF.

Concerning this clonotype: With a much larger clone just one base away, this may be a read error. This chain connects TRBV5-1 to TRBJ2-1; possibly TRBD1 for D (6 bases). CDR3 length: 14 amino acids. Between the trimmed V and J ends, which lost 9 bases and 7 bases, there was a span of 20 bases. Germline loops: CDR1 SGHRS, CDR2 YFSETQ. The CDR3 DNA is TGCGCCATCCGAACAGGGCCCACTAGTAATGAGCAGTTCTTC. Translation: CAIRTGPTSNEQFF.

The rearrangement uses TRBV20-1 and TRBJ2-3; the match to TRBD2 covers 10 bases. Trimming took 6 bases from V and 0 from J; bases not matched to a gene: 3. The CDR3 is made up of 14 amino acids. Per germline, CDR1 DFQATT and CDR2 SNEGSKA (reference sequence). CDR3 in amino acids: CSAVSGGSTDTQYF. The CDR3 bases are TGCAGTGCAGTTAGCGGGGGGAGCACAGATACGCAGTATTTT.

A few counts support this clonotype. The V gene is TRBV9, the J gene TRBJ1-5; D unresolved. V dropped 3 bases and J dropped 1 base, with 8 bases sitting between them. Germline CDR1 SGDLS, CDR2 YYNGEE. CDR3 length: 14 residues. The DNA for the CDR3 is TGTGCCAGCAGCGCAACGGCGAGCAATCAGCCCCAGCATTTT. Amino acids: CASSATASNQPQHF.

The count of this clonotype is one. The CDR3 DNA is TGCAGTGCTGCCAATGGGGGGAACCTCTACGAGCAGTACTTC. Encoded protein: CSAANGGNLYEQYF. V gene TRBV20-1 combines with J gene TRBJ2-7; a weak D match, TRBD2 (6 bases). The CDR3 contains 14 residues. Trimming left V 5 bases short and J 3 bases short, with 17 bases between. CDR1 and CDR2 (germline): DFQATT, SNEGSKA (reference sequence).

The table lists this clonotype with a few counts. This sequence joins TRBV20-1 and TRBJ1-1; D is unresolved. Germline loops: CDR1 DFQATT, CDR2 SNEGSKA (reference sequence). Deletions cut 3 bases from V and 7 bases from J, with 3 bases between. CDR3 size: 9 residues. The CDR3 loop is CSARDEAFF. The CDR3, as DNA: TGCAGTGCTAGGGATGAAGCTTTCTTT.

This clonotype was recorded a few times. The chain recombines TRBV5-1 with TRBJ1-2; D is perhaps TRBD1 (5 bases). Germline lookup yields CDR1 SGHRS and CDR2 YFSETQ. With 0 bases removed from V and 5 bases from J, the gap between germline ends came to 11 bases. CDR3 size: 14 residues. In nucleotides, the CDR3 is TGCGCCAGCAGCTTGGGGGGGACGGCTTATGGCTACACCTTC. Residues: CASSLGGTAYGYTF.